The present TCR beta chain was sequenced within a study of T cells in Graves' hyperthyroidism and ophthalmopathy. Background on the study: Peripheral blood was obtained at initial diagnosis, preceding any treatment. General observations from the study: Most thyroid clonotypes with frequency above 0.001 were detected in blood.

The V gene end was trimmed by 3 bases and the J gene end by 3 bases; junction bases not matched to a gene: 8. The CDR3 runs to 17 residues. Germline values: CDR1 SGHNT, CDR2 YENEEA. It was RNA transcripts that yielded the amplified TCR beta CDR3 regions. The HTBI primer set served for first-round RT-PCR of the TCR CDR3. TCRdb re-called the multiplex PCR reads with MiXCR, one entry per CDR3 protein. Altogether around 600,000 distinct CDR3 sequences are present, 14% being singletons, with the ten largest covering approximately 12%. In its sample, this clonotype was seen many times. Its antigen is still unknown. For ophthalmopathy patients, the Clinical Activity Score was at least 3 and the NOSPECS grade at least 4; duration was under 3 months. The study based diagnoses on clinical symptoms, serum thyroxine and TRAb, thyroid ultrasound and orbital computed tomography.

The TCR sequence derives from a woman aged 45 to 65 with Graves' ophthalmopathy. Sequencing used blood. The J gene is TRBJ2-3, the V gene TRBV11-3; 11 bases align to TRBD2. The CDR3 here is CASSFLAGGPMTDTQYF. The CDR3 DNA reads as TGTGCCAGCAGCTTCCTAGCGGGAGGCCCTATGACAGATACGCAGTATTTT.